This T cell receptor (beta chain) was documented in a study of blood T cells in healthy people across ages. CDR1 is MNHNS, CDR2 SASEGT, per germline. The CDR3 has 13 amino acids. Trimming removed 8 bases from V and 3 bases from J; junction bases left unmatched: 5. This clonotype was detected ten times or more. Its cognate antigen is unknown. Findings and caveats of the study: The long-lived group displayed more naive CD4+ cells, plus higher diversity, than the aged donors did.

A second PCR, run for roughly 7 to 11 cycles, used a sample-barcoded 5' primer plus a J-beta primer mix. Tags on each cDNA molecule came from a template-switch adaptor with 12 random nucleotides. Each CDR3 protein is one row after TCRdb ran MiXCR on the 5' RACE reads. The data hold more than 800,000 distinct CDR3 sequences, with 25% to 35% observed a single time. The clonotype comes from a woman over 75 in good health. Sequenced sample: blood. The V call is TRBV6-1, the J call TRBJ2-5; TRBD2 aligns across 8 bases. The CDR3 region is CASAGGWKETQYF. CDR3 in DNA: TGTGCCAGCGCGGGGGGTTGGAAAGAGACCCAGTACTTC.